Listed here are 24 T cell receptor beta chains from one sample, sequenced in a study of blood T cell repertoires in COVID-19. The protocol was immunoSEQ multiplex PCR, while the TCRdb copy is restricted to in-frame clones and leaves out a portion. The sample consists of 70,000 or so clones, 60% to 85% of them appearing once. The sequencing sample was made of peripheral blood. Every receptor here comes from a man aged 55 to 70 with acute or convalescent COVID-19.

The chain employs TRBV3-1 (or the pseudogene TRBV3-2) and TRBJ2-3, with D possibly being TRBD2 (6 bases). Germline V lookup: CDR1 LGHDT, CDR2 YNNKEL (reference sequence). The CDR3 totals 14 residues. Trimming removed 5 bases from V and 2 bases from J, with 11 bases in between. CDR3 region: CASSYSGSTDTQYF. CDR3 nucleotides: TGTGCCAGCAGCTACAGCGGGTCCACAGATACGCAGTATTTT.

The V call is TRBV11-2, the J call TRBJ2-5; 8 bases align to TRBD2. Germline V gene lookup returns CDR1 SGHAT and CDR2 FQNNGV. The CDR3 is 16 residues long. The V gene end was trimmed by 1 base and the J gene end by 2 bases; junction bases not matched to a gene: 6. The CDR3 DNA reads TGTGCCAGCAGCTTAGTTCGGGGGGGCCTGCAAGAGACCCAGTACTTC. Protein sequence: CASSLVRGGLQETQYF.

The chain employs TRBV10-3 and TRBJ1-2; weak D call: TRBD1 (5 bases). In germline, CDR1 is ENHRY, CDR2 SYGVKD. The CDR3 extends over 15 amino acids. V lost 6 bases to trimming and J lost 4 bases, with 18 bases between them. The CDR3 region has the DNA TGTGCCATCAGACCCGGCGCGGGGGGGGTCTATGGCTACACCTTC. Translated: CAIRPGAGGVYGYTF.

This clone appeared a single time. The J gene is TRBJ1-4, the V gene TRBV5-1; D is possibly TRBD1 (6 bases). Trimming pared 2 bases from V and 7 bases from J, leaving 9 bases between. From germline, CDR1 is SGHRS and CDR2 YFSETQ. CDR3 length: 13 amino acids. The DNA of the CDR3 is TGCGCCAGCAGCTTACAGGGAAGTGAAAAACTGTTTTTT. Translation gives CASSLQGSEKLFF.

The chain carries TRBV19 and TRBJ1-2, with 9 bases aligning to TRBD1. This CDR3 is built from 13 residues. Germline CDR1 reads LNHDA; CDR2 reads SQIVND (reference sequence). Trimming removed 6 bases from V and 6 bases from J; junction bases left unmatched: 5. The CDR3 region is CASSPTGGHGYTF. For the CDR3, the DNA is TGTGCCAGTAGCCCAACAGGGGGCCATGGCTACACCTTC.

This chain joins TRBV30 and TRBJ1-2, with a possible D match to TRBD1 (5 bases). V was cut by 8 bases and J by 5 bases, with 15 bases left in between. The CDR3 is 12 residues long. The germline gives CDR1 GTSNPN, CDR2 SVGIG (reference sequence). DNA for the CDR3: TGTGCCCGCGACGGAAGGGGATATGGCTACACCTTC. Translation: CARDGRGYGYTF.

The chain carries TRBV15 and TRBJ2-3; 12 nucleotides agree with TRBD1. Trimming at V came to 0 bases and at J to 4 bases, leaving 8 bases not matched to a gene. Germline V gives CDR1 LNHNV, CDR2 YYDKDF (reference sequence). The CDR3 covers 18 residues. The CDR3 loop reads CATSRDRGTGGRSDTQYF. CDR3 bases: TGTGCCACCAGCAGAGATCGTGGGACAGGGGGCAGGTCAGATACGCAGTATTTT.

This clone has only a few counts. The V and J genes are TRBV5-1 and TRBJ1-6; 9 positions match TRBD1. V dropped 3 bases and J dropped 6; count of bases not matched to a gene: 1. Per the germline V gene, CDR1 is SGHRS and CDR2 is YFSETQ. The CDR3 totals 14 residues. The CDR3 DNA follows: TGCGCCAGCAGCTGGGGACAGGGTAATTCACCCCTCCACTTT. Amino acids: CASSWGQGNSPLHF.

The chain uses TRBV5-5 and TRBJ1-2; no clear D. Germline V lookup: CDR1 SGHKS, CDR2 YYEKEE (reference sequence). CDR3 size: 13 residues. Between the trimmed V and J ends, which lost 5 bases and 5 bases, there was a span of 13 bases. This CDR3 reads CASSPVPRYGYTF. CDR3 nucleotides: TGTGCCAGCAGTCCCGTTCCGCGGTATGGCTACACCTTC.

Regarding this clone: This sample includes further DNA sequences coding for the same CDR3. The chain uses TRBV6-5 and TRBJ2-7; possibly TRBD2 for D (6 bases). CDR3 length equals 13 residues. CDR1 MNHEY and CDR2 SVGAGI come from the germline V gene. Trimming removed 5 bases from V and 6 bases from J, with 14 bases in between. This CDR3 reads CASSPTGVGEQYF. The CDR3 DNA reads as TGTGCCAGCAGTCCGACGGGGGTCGGCGAGCAGTACTTC.

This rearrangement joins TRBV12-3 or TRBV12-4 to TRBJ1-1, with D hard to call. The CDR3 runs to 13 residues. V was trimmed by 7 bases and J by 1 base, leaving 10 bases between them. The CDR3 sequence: CASTYLRNTEAFF. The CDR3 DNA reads TGTGCCAGCACCTATCTACGGAACACTGAAGCTTTCTTT.

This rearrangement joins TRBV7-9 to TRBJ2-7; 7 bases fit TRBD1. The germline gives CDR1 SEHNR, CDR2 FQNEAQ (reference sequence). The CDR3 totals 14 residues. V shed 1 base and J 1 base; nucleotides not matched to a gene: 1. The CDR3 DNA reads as TGTGCCAGCAGCTTAGTGGGACAGTCCTACGAGCAGTACTTC. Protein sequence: CASSLVGQSYEQYF.

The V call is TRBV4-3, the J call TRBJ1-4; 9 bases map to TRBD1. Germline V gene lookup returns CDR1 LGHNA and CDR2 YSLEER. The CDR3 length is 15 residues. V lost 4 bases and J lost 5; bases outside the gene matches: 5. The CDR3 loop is CASSRLDRGNEKLFF. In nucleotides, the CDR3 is TGCGCCAGCAGCCGATTAGACAGGGGGAATGAAAAACTGTTTTTT.

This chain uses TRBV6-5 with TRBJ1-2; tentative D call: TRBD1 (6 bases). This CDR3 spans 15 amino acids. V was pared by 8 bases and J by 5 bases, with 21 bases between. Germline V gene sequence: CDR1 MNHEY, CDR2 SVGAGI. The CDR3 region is CASSEDSAVFYGYTF. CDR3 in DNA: TGTGCCAGCTCTGAGGACAGTGCGGTCTTTTATGGCTACACCTTC.

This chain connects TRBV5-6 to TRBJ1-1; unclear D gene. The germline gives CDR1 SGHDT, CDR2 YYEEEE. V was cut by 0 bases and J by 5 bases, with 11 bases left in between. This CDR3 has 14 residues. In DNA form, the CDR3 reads TGTGCCAGCAGCTTGGCCCAGGTAAGGACTGAAGCTTTCTTT. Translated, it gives CASSLAQVRTEAFF.

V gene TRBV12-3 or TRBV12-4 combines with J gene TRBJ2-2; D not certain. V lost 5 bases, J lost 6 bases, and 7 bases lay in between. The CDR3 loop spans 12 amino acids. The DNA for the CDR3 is TGTGCCAGCAGTGTGGCCCCCGGGGAGCTGTTTTTT. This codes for CASSVAPGELFF.

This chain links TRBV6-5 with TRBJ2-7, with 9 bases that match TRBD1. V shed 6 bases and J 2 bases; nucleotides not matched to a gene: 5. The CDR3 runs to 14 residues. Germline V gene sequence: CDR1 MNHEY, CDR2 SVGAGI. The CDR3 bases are TGTGCCAGCAGGATGGGACAGGGCACCTACGAGCAGTACTTC. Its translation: CASRMGQGTYEQYF.

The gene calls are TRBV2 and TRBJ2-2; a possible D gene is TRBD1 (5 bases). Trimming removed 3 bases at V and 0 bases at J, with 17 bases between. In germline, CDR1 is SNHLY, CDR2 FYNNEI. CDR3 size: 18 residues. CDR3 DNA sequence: TGTGCCAGCAGTGACTCGTCGGCCCAGGGTCCGAACACCGGGGAGCTGTTTTTT. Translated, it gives CASSDSSAQGPNTGELFF.

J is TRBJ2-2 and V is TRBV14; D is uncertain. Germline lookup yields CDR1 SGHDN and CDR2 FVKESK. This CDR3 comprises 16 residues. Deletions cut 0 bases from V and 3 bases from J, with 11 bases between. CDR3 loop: CASSQEPGLDTGELFF. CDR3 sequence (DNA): TGTGCCAGCAGCCAAGAACCCGGGTTGGACACCGGGGAGCTGTTTTTT.

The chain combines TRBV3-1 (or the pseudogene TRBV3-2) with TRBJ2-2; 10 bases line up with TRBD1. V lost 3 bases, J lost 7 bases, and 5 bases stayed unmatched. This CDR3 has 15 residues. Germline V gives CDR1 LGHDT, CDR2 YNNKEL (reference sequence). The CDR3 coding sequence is TGTGCCAGCAGCCATACGACAGGGGGCGGCGGGGAGCTGTTTTTT. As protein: CASSHTTGGGGELFF.

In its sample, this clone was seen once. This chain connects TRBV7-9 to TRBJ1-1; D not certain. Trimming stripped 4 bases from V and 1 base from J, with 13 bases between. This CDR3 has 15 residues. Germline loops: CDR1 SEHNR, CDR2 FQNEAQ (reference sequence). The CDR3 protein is CASSSPGRQNTEAFF. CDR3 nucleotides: TGTGCCAGCAGCTCCCCTGGCAGGCAGAACACTGAAGCTTTCTTT.

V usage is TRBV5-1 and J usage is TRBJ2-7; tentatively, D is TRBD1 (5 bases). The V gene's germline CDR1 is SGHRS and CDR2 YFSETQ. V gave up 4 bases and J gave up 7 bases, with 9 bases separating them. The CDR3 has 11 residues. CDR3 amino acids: CASSQGPEQYF. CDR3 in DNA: TGCGCCAGCAGCCAGGGTCCGGAGCAGTACTTC.

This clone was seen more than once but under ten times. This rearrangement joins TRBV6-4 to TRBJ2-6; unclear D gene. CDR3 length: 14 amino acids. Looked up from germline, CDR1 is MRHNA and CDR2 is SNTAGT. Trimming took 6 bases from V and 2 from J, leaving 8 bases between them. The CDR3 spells CASRTDTGANVLTF. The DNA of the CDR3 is TGTGCCAGCAGAACAGATACTGGGGCCAACGTCCTGACTTTC.

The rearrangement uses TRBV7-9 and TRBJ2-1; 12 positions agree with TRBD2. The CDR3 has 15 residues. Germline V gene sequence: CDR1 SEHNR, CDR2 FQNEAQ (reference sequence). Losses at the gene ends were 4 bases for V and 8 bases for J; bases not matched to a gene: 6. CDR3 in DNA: TGTGCCAGCAGCTCGCTAGCGGGGGGGGAATATGAGCAGTTCTTC. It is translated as CASSSLAGGEYEQFF.